The entry below describes one T cell receptor (beta chain). Its antigen is not identified. The PCR made use of 60 Vbeta and 13 Jbeta primers. TCRdb's copy holds only in-frame clones and misses some; the assay was immunoSEQ multiplex PCR. Of under 200,000 clones listed, about 86% are singletons. Germline values: CDR1 SEHNR, CDR2 FQNEAQ (reference sequence). After removal of 5 bases from V and 4 bases from J, the junction contained 4 bases not matched to a gene. There are 13 residues in the CDR3. These data originate in a study of cytomegalovirus exposure and HLA in healthy donors. Overall study results and limits: Some V segments, TRBV6-2 and TRBV6-3 among them, were indistinguishable and were therefore excluded.

The chain is built from TRBV7-9 and TRBJ1-2; TRBD1 agrees at 7 bases. The receptor's source is a woman between 18 and 29 years old in good health and CMV-seropositive. Sequencing was carried out using PBMCs. The CDR3 sequence: CASSTQGSYGYTF. The CDR3 DNA reads as TGTGCCAGCAGCACACAGGGGAGCTATGGCTACACCTTC. Supplemented by reference TRBV7-9 and TRBJ1-2, the full variable domain reads DTGVSQNPRHKITKRGQNVTFRCDPISEHNRLYWYRQTLGQGPEFLTYFQNEAQLEKSRLLSDRFSAERPKGSFSTLEIQRTEQGDSAMYLCASSTQGSYGYTFGSGTRLTVV.